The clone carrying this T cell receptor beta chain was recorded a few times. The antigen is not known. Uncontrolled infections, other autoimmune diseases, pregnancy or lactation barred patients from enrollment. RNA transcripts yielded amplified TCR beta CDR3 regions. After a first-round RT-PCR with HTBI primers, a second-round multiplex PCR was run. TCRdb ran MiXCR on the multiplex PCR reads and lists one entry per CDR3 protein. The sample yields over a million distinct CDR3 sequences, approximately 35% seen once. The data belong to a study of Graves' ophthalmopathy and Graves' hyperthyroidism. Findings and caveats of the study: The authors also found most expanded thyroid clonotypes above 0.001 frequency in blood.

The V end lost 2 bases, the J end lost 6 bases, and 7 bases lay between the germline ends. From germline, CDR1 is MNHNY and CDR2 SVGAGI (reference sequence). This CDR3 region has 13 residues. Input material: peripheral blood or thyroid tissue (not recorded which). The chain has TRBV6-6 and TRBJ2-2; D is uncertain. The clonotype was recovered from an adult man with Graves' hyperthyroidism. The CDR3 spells CASSYIAAGELFF. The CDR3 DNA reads TGTGCCAGCAGTTACATCGCCGCCGGGGAGCTGTTTTTT.